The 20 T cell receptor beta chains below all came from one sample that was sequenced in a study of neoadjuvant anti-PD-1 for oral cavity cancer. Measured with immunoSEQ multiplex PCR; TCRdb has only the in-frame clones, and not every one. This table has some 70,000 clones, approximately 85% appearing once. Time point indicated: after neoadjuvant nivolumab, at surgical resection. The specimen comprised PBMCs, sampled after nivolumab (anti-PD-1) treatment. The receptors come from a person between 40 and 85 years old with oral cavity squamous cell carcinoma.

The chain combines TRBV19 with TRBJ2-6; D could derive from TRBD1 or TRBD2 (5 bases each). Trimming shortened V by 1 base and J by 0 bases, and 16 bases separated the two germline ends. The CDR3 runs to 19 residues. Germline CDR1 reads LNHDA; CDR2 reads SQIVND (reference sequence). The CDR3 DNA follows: TGTGCCAGTAGTATAGGGTCCGGGGCCCGACTCTCTGGGGCCAACGTCCTGACTTTC. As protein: CASSIGSGARLSGANVLTF.

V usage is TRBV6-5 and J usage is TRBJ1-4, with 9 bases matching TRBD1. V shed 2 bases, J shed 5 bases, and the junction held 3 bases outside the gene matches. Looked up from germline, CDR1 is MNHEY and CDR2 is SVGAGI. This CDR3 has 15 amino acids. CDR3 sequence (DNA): TGTGCCAGCAGTTACGGGGGGACAGGGAATGAAAAACTGTTTTTT. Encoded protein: CASSYGGTGNEKLFF.

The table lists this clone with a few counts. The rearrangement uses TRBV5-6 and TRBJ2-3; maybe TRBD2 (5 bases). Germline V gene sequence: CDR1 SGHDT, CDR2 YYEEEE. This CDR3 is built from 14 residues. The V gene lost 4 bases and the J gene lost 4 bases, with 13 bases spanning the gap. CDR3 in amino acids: CASSPVRGPDTQYF. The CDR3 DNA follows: TGTGCCAGCAGCCCGGTCAGAGGGCCAGATACGCAGTATTTT.

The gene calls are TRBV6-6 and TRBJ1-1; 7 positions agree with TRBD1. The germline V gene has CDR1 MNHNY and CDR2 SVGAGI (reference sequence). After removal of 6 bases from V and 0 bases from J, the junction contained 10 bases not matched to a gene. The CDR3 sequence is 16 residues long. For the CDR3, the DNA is TGTGCCAGCAGGCAAACAGGGGTTGGGGTGAACACTGAAGCTTTCTTT. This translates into CASRQTGVGVNTEAFF.

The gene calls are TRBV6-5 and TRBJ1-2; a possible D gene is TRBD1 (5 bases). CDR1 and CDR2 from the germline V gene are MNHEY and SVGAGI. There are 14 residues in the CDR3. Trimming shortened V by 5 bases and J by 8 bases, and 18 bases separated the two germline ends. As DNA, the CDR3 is TGTGCCAGCAGTGTCCGGGCGGGAGGGGACGGCTACACCTTC. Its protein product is CASSVRAGGDGYTF.

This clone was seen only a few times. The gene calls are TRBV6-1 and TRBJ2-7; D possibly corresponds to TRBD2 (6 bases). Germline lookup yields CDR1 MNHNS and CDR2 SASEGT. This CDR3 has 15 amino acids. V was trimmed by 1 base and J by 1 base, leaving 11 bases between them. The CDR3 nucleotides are TGTGCCAGCAGTGAAGGGAGGGGAAGGTCCTACGAGCAGTACTTC. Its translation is CASSEGRGRSYEQYF.

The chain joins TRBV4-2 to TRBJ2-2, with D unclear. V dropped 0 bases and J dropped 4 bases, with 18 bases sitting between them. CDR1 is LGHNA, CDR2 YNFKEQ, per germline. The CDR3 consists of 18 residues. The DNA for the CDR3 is TGTGCCAGCAGCCAAGAGTTCGGAGCAGGCGGACCCACCGGGGAGCTGTTTTTT. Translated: CASSQEFGAGGPTGELFF.

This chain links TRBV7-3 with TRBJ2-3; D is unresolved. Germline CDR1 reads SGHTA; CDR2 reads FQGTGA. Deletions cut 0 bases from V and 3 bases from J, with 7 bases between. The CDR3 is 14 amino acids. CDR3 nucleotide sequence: TGTGCCAGCAGCTTAACAGCTACGACAGATACGCAGTATTTT. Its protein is CASSLTATTDTQYF.

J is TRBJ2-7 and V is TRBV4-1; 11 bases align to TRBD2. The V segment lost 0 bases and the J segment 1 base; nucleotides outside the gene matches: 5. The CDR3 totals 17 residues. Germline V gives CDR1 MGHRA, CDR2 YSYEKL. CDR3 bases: TGCGCCAGCAGCCAAGATTCGACTAGCGGGACATCCTACGAGCAGTACTTC. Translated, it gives CASSQDSTSGTSYEQYF.

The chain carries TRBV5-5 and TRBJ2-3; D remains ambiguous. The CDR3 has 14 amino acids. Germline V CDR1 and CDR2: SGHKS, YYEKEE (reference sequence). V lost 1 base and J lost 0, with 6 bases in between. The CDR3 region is CASSLRPSTDTQYF. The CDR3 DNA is TGTGCCAGCAGCTTGAGACCTAGCACAGATACGCAGTATTTT.

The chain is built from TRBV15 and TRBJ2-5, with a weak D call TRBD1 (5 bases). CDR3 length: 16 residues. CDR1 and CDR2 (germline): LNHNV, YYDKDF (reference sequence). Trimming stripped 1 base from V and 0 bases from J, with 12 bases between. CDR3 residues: CATSRGWNRYQETQYF. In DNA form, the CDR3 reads TGTGCCACCAGCAGAGGGTGGAACAGGTACCAAGAGACCCAGTACTTC.

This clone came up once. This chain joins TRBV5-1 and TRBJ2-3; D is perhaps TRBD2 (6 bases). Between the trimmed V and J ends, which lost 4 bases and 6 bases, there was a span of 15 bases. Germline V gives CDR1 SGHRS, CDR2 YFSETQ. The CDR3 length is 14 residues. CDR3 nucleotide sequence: TGCGCCAGCAGCCCTTCGGGGGAGCAGGATACGCAGTATTTT. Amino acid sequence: CASSPSGEQDTQYF.

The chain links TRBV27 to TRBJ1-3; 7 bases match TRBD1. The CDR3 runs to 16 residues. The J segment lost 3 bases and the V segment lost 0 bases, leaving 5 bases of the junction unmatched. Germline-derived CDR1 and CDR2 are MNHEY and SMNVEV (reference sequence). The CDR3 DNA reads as TGTGCCAGCAGTTTATCCGGCAGGGGGTTTGGAAACACCATATATTTT. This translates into CASSLSGRGFGNTIYF.

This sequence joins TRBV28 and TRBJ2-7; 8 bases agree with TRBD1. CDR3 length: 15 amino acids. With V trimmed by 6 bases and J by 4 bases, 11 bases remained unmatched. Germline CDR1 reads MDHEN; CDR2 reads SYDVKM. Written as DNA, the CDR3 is TGTGCCAGCAGCTTTGCCCGGACAGGGCCATACGAGCAGTACTTC. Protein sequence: CASSFARTGPYEQYF.

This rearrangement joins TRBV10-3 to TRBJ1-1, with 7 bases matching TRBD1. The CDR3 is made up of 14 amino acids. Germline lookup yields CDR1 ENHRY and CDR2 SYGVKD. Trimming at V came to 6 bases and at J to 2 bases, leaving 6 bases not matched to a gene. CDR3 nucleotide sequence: TGTGCCATCAGCGAAGGACAGGCCAACACTGAAGCTTTCTTT. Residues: CAISEGQANTEAFF.

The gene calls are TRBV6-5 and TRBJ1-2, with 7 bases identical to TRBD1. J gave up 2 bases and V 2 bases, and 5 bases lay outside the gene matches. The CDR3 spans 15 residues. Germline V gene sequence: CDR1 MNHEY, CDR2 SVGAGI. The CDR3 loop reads CASSYGSQGNYGYTF. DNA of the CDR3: TGTGCCAGCAGTTACGGGTCACAGGGGAACTATGGCTACACCTTC.

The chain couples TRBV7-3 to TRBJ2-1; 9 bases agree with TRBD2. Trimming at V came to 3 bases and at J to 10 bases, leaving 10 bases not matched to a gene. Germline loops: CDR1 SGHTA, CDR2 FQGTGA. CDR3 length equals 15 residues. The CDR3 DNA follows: TGTGCCAGCAGCTTTGGAGCGGGAGGAAGTTTAGAGCAGTTCTTC. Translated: CASSFGAGGSLEQFF. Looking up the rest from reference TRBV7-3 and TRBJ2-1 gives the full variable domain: GAGVSQTPSNKVTEKGKYVELRCDPISGHTALYWYRQSLGQGPEFLIYFQGTGAADDSGLPNDRFFAVRPEGSVSTLKIQRTERGDSAVYLCASSFGAGGSLEQFFGPGTRLTVL.

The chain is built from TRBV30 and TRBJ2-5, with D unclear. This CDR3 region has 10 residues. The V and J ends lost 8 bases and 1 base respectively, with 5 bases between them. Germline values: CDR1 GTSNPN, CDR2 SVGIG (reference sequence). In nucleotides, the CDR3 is TGTGCCATTGGCCAAGAGACCCAGTACTTC. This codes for CAIGQETQYF.

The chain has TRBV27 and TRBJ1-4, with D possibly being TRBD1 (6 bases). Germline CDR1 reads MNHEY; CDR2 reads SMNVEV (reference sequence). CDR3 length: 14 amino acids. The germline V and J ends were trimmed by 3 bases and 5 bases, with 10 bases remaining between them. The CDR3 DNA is TGTGCCAGCAGTTTGGGGGGGCGGAATGAAAAACTGTTTTTT. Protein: CASSLGGRNEKLFF.

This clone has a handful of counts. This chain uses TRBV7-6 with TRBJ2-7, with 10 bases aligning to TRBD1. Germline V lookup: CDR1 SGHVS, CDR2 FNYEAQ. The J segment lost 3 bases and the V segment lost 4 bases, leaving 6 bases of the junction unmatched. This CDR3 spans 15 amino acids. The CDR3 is CASSWGTGDIYEQYF. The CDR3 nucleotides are TGTGCCAGCAGCTGGGGGACAGGGGATATCTACGAGCAGTACTTC.